This T cell receptor beta chain came from a study of blood T cell repertoires in COVID-19. Background on the study: Spain, Italy and the United States supplied samples that represented acute and convalescent COVID-19. T cells, B-cell-depleted T cells, or PBMCs supplied cDNA or gDNA.

Trimming left V 5 bases short and J 0 bases short, with 17 bases between. The length of the CDR3 is 17 residues. The germline gives CDR1 MDHEN, CDR2 SYDVKM. Repertoires were generated with immunoSEQ multiplex PCR, while TCRdb's copy carries only in-frame clones and drops some. This sample has around 220,000 clones; approximately 80% occur once, and the top ten carry 4%. The sample comprised peripheral blood. The source of this sequence is a woman aged 40 to 50 with active or convalescent COVID-19. The rearrangement joins TRBV28 to TRBJ2-1, with D perhaps matching TRBD1 (5 bases). This CDR3 reads CASSQPTDFHSYNEQFF. The CDR3 bases are TGTGCCAGCAGTCAACCGACAGATTTCCACTCCTACAATGAGCAGTTCTTC.